This T cell receptor (beta chain) emerged from a study of blood T cell repertoires in COVID-19. Whole-study context: Acute-phase and convalescent COVID-19 samples originated in the United States, Italy and Spain. Sources were T cells, B-cell-depleted T cells, or PBMCs; the material itself was cDNA or gDNA.

V lost 5 bases, J lost 4 bases, and 16 bases stayed unmatched. Germline CDR1 reads KGHSH; CDR2 reads LQKENI. The CDR3 has 18 amino acids. As originally analysed: Amplification of reference gene primers was used by the study to estimate nucleated cell counts. The table came from immunoSEQ multiplex PCR; TCRdb's copy has only in-frame clones and leaves some out. V and J calls plus clone size are reproduced from that table; the DNA served to infer D and trimming. The table has about 140,000 clones, approximately 90% seen once. This receptor was taken from a woman aged 35 to 49 with acute or convalescent COVID-19. Specimen: peripheral blood. The chain combines TRBV18 with TRBJ1-1; 10 positions match TRBD1. CDR3 sequence (DNA): TGTGCCAGCTCATCGACTTCCCGGGACAGGGGACGGAGCACTGAAGCTTTCTTT. Translation gives CASSSTSRDRGRSTEAFF.